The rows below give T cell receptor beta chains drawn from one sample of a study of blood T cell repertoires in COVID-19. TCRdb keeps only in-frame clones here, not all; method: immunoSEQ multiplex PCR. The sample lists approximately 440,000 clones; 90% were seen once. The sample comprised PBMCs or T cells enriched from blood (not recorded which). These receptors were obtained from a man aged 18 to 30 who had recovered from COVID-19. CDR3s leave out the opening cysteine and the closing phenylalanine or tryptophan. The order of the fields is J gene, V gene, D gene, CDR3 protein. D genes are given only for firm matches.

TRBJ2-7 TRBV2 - ASTTTAGSQAREQY
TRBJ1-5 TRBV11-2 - ASSDIYSNQPQH
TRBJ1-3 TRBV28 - ASRNTGLGHTIY
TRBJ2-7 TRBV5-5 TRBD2 ASSYAGAAGEQY
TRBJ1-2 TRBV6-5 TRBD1 ASSSTGEAGYT
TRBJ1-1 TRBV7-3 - ASSLWGEGSTEAF
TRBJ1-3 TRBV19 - ASSEIANSGNTIY
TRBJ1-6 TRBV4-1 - ASSQESGGDSSSYNSPLH
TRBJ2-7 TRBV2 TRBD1 AGRQGAYEQY
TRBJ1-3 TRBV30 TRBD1 AWSHMTGGSPSGNTIY
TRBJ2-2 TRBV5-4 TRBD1 ASSSKKPGQGDGELF
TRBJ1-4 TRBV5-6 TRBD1 ASSLQGRKLF
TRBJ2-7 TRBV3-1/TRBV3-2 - ASTLGWGLSSSYEQY
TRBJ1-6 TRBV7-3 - ASSPQGSYNSPLH
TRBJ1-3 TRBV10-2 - ASSDWTVPGNTIY
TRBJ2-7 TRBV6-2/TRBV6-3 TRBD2 ASSFFGTSGSEQY
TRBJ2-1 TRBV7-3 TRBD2 ASSRLVSGLAGGRNEQF
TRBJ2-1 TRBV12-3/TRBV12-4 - ASSLYNEQF
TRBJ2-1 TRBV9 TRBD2 ASSVASSGHSYNEQF
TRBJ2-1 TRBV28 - ASSFRNEQF
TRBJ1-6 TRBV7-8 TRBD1 ASSLGDRGGPLH
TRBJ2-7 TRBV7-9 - ASSSSWDKWAYEQY
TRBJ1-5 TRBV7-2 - ASSLRSNQPQH
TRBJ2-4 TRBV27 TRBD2 ASSDLSGSKNIQY
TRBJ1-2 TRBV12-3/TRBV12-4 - ASSQGYGYT
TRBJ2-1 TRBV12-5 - ASGLRGRNYNEQF
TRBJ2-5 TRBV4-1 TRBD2 ASSHRTSGQETQY
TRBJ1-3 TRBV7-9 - ASSPRPEVSPSGNTIY
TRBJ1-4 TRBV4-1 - ASSQDYRQVVNEKLF
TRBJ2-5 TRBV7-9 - ASSSSRWYQETQY
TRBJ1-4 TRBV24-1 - ATSDSNNPEKLF
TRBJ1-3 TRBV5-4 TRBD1 ASSFPDRGGSGNTIY
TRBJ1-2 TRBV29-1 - SVERDTYGYT
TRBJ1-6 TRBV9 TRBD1 ASSTRTGGDSPLH
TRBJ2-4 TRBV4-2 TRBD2 ASSQDLAGGLNKNIQY
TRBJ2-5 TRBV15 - ATSREGRRTQY
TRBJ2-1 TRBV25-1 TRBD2 ASSEGGGRFFSNEQF
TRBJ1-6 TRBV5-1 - ASSLSSRTYNSPLH
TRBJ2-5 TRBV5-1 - ASSLGQVPYLTYAETQY
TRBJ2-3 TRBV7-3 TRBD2 ASSFTSGSATDTQY
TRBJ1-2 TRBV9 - ASSARGVGYGYT
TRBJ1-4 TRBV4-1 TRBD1 ASSQEPGQGHEKLF
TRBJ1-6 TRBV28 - ASSLGTGTLAYNSPLH
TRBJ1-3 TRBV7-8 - ASSLDRSDTIY